This note documents a single TCR beta chain sequence. The entry originates in a study of blood T cell repertoires in COVID-19. Overall study: The cDNA or gDNA used as material had been derived from T cells, B-cell-depleted T cells, or PBMCs.

TCRdb's table, derived via immunoSEQ multiplex PCR, lists solely in-frame clones and lacks some. This sample carries about 210,000 clones, 75% to 85% of them seen once, and the ten largest clones take approximately 9.2%. There are 13 residues in the CDR3. Individuals aged 18 to 89 years were recruited from fewer than 30 US areas. Sequencing was carried out using PBMCs or T cells enriched from blood (not recorded which). The rearrangement links TRBV21-1 to TRBJ1-2; the table gives TRBD1 as D, unverified against the DNA. TRBV21-1 is deemed a pseudogene. The TCR originated in a man in his forties or fifties who had recovered from COVID-19. The CDR3 DNA is TGTGCCAGCAGTGGGACAGGCTCGGGGGGCTACACCTTC. Protein sequence: CASSGTGSGGYTF.